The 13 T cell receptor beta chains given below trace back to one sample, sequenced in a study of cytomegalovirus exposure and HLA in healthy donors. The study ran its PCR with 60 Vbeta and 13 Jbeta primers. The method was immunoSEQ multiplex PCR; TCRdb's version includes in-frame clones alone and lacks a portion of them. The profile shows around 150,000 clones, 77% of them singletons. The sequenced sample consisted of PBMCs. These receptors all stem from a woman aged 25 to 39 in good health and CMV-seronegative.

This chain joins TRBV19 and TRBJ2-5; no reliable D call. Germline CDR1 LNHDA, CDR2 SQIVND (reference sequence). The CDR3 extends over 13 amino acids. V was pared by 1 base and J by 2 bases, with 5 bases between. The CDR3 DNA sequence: TGTGCCAGTAGTATAGGCGTGCAAGAGACCCAGTACTTC. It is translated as CASSIGVQETQYF.

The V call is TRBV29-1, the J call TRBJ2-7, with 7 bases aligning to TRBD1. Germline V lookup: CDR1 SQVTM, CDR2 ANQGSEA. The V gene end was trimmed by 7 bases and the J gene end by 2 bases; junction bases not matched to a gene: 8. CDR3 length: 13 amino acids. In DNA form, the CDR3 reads TGCAGCGCTCTGACAGGGATGGCCTACGAGCAGTACTTC. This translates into CSALTGMAYEQYF.

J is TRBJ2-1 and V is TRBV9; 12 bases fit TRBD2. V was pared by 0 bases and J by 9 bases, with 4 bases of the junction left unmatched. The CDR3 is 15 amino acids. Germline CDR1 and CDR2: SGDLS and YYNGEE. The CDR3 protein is CASSVGTSGVSEQFF. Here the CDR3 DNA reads TGTGCCAGCAGCGTAGGGACTAGCGGGGTTAGTGAGCAGTTCTTC.

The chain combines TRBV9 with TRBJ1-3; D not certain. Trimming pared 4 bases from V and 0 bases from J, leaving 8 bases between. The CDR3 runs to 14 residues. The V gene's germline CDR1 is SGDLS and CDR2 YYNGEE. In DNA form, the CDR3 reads TGTGCCAGCAGCAGGACTCGCTCTGGAAACACCATATATTTT. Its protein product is CASSRTRSGNTIYF. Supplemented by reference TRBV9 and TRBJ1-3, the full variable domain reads DSGVTQTPKHLITATGQRVTLRCSPRSGDLSVYWYQQSLDQGLQFLIQYYNGEERAKGNILERFSAQQFPDLHSELNLSSLELGDSALYFCASSRTRSGNTIYFGEGSWLTVV.

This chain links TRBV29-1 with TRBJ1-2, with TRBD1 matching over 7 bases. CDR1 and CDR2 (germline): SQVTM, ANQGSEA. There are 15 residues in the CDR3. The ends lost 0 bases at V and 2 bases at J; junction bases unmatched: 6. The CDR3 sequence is CSVEDYGQENYGYTF. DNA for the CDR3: TGCAGCGTTGAAGATTATGGACAGGAAAACTATGGCTACACCTTC. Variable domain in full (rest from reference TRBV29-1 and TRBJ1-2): SAVISQKPSRDICQRGTSLTIQCQVDSQVTMMFWYRQQPGQSLTLIATANQGSEATYESGFVIDKFPISRPNLTFSTLTVSNMSPEDSSIYLCSVEDYGQENYGYTFGSGTRLTVV.

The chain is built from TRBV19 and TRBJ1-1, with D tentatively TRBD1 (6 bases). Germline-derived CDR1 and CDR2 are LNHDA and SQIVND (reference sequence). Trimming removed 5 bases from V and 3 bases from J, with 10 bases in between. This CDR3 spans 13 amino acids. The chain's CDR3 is CASSQGPYTEAFF. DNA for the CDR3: TGTGCCAGTAGTCAGGGGCCTTACACTGAAGCTTTCTTT.

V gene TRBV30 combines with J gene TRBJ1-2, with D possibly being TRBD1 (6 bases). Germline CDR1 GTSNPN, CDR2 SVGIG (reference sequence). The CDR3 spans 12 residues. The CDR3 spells CVRSGGLGGYTF. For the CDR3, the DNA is TGTGTCCGGAGTGGGGGGCTAGGTGGCTACACCTTC.

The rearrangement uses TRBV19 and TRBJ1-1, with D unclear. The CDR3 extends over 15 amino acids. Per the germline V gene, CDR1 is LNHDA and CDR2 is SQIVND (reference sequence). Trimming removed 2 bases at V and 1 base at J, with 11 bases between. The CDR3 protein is CASSIFGVGNTEAFF. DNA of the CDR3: TGTGCCAGTAGTATATTCGGGGTTGGGAACACTGAAGCTTTCTTT.

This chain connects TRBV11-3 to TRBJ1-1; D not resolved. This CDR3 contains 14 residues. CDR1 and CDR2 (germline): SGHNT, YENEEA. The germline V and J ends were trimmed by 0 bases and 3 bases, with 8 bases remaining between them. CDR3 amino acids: CASSLEGGDTEAFF. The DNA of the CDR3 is TGTGCCAGCAGCTTAGAAGGCGGGGACACTGAAGCTTTCTTT.

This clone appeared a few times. The CDR3: CASSYSGTGGPEFF. The DNA of the CDR3 is TGTGCCAGCAGTTACTCCGGGACAGGGGGGCCCGAGTTTTTT. This chain connects TRBV6-5 to TRBJ1-4, with 11 positions matching TRBD1. The CDR3 is made up of 14 amino acids. Germline V gives CDR1 MNHEY, CDR2 SVGAGI. After removal of 0 bases from V and 16 bases from J, the junction contained 7 bases not matched to a gene.

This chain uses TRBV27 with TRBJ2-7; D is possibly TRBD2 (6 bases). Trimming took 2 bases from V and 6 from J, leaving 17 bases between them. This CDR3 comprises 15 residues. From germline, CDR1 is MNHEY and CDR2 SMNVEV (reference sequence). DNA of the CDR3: TGTGCCAGCAGTTTAGGGGGGACGTGGCCGGGCGAGCAGTACTTC. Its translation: CASSLGGTWPGEQYF.

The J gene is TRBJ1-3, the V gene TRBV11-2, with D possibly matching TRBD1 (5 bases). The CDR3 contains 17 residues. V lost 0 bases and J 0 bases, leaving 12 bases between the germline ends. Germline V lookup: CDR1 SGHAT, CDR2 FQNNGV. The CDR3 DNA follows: TGTGCCAGCAGCTTAGACCCCTGGGGGGGCTCTGGAAACACCATATATTTT. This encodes CASSLDPWGGSGNTIYF.

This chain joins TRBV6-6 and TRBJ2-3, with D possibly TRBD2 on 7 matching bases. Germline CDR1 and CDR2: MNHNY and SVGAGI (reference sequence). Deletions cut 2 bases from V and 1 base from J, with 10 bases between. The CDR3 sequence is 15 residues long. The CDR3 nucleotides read TGTGCCAGCAGTTACCGGGGGGCTGGCACAGATACGCAGTATTTT. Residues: CASSYRGAGTDTQYF.